A selection of T cell receptor beta chains follows, all from one sample in a study of PD-L1 blockade in urothelial cancer. Clones were read by immunoSEQ multiplex PCR, and TCRdb kept only the in-frame ones, dropping some. The table records 85,000 to 100,000 clones, around nine tenths of them present only once. Here the sequenced sample was PBMCs, taken around atezolizumab (anti-PD-L1) treatment. These receptors all come from a man between 60 and 70 years old with urothelial cancer. CDR3s include the opening cysteine and the closing phenylalanine or tryptophan. A D gene is named only where the DNA matches it firmly. Clone size is shown for a subset of rows, as once, few, many or a class of expanded clone.

CDR3 DNA: TGCGCCAGCAGCTCTAGCGGGGGTGCCTACGAGCAGTACTTC
CDR3 protein: CASSSSGGAYEQYF
D gene: TRBD2
clone size: -
V gene: TRBV5-1
J gene: TRBJ2-7

CDR3 DNA: TGTGCCAGCAGTTTTAGCGCCGCCGGGGAGCTGTTTTTT
CDR3 protein: CASSFSAAGELFF
D gene: -
clone size: -
V gene: TRBV27
J gene: TRBJ2-2

CDR3 DNA: TGTGCCAGCAGTTCCACTAGCGGGAGCTATTACGAGCAGTACTTC
CDR3 protein: CASSSTSGSYYEQYF
D gene: TRBD2
clone size: -
V gene: TRBV11-2
J gene: TRBJ2-7

CDR3 DNA: TGCGCCAGCAGCGGAGAGGTAGCGGGAGATGTATACGAGCAGTACTTC
CDR3 protein: CASSGEVAGDVYEQYF
D gene: TRBD2
clone size: once
V gene: TRBV10-1
J gene: TRBJ2-7

CDR3 DNA: TGTGCCTGGAGTGTCGGGCTAGCCAATCAAGAGACCCAGTACTTC
CDR3 protein: CAWSVGLANQETQYF
D gene: -
clone size: -
V gene: TRBV30
J gene: TRBJ2-5

CDR3 DNA: TGTGCCAGCTCACCCGGACTAGCAGGCTACAATGAGCAGTTCTTC
CDR3 protein: CASSPGLAGYNEQFF
D gene: TRBD2
clone size: -
V gene: TRBV18
J gene: TRBJ2-1

CDR3 DNA: TGTGCCAGCAGCCCTCGGAGGTATGGCTACACCTTC
CDR3 protein: CASSPRRYGYTF
D gene: -
clone size: -
V gene: TRBV14
J gene: TRBJ1-2

CDR3 DNA: TGCGCCAGCAGTCACTTCAGGGGTAATAATGAAAAACTGTTTTTT
CDR3 protein: CASSHFRGNNEKLFF
D gene: -
clone size: -
V gene: TRBV23-1
J gene: TRBJ1-4

CDR3 DNA: TGTGCCAGCAGTTTCTCCCCGGTGAAGCCCCAGCATTTT
CDR3 protein: CASSFSPVKPQHF
D gene: -
clone size: -
V gene: TRBV28
J gene: TRBJ1-5

CDR3 DNA: TGTGCCAGTAGTATCATGAGCGGGGAGATCAATGAGCAGTTCTTC
CDR3 protein: CASSIMSGEINEQFF
D gene: TRBD2
clone size: -
V gene: TRBV19
J gene: TRBJ2-1

CDR3 DNA: TGTGCCAGCAGTTCGAAGGGACAGGGGGTGAACACTGAAGCTTTCTTT
CDR3 protein: CASSSKGQGVNTEAFF
D gene: TRBD1
clone size: -
V gene: TRBV27
J gene: TRBJ1-1

CDR3 DNA: TGTGCCAGCAGCTTGGGGACTAGCGGGTTCACAGATACGCAGTATTTT
CDR3 protein: CASSLGTSGFTDTQYF
D gene: TRBD2
clone size: -
V gene: TRBV7-2
J gene: TRBJ2-3

CDR3 DNA: TGTGCCAGCACCCAAGGGGGGGACCTCAGCAATGAGCAGTTCTTC
CDR3 protein: CASTQGGDLSNEQFF
D gene: -
clone size: -
V gene: TRBV7-3
J gene: TRBJ2-1

CDR3 DNA: TGCGCCAGCAGCCAGGCCACACAGGGGAGCGAGGAGGGAAACACCATATATTTT
CDR3 protein: CASSQATQGSEEGNTIYF
D gene: TRBD1
clone size: -
V gene: TRBV4-3
J gene: TRBJ1-3

CDR3 DNA: TGTGCCAGCAGCTTAGGAGGGACAGGCTATGGCTACACCTTC
CDR3 protein: CASSLGGTGYGYTF
D gene: TRBD1
clone size: -
V gene: TRBV7-2
J gene: TRBJ1-2

CDR3 DNA: TGTGCCAGCAGTTCGGGGACAGGTCAGTGGGAGACCCAGTACTTC
CDR3 protein: CASSSGTGQWETQYF
D gene: TRBD1
clone size: -
V gene: TRBV27
J gene: TRBJ2-5

CDR3 DNA: TGTGCCAGCAAATTACAGCGGGGGTTTACCGGGGAGCTGTTTTTT
CDR3 protein: CASKLQRGFTGELFF
D gene: TRBD2
clone size: -
V gene: TRBV6-5
J gene: TRBJ2-2

CDR3 DNA: TGCAGCGTTGAAGGGGGGGGCAGGGCCTACAATGAGCAGTTCTTC
CDR3 protein: CSVEGGGRAYNEQFF
D gene: -
clone size: -
V gene: TRBV29-1
J gene: TRBJ2-1

CDR3 DNA: TGTGCCAGCAGTTTAAGGGGGGAGCAGTACTTC
CDR3 protein: CASSLRGEQYF
D gene: -
clone size: -
V gene: TRBV27
J gene: TRBJ2-7

CDR3 DNA: TGTGCCAGCAGGATAGAAAGCGGGTTCTACGAGCAGTACTTC
CDR3 protein: CASRIESGFYEQYF
D gene: -
clone size: -
V gene: TRBV7-2
J gene: TRBJ2-7

CDR3 DNA: TGTGCCAGCAGCTGGGGGACAGGGAACTACAATCAGCCCCAGCATTTT
CDR3 protein: CASSWGTGNYNQPQHF
D gene: TRBD1
clone size: -
V gene: TRBV5-4
J gene: TRBJ1-5

CDR3 DNA: TGTGCCAGCAGTTCAATCCAGGGGGTTAACACTGAAGCTTTCTTT
CDR3 protein: CASSSIQGVNTEAFF
D gene: TRBD1
clone size: -
V gene: TRBV28
J gene: TRBJ1-1

CDR3 DNA: TGTGCCAGCAGGGAACCGGGACAGGGTAGCACCTACGAGCAGTACTTC
CDR3 protein: CASREPGQGSTYEQYF
D gene: TRBD1
clone size: -
V gene: TRBV6-1
J gene: TRBJ2-7

CDR3 DNA: TGTGCCAGCAGCCCTAAACGAAGACTAACAATCTACAATGAGCAGTTCTTC
CDR3 protein: CASSPKRRLTIYNEQFF
D gene: -
clone size: -
V gene: TRBV7-9
J gene: TRBJ2-1

CDR3 DNA: TGTGCCAGCAGAAATAGCGGGGGGGCTTATGAGCAGTTCTTC
CDR3 protein: CASRNSGGAYEQFF
D gene: TRBD2
clone size: -
V gene: TRBV6-5
J gene: TRBJ2-1

CDR3 DNA: TGCGCCAGCAGTGCTTCCGGGAGGACAGATACGCAGTATTTT
CDR3 protein: CASSASGRTDTQYF
D gene: TRBD2
clone size: -
V gene: TRBV5-1
J gene: TRBJ2-3

CDR3 DNA: TGTGCCAGCAGCCCCAGAGACGATGTGGCGGGAGCAATCCAGTTCTTC
CDR3 protein: CASSPRDDVAGAIQFF
D gene: TRBD2
clone size: -
V gene: TRBV4-2
J gene: TRBJ2-1

CDR3 DNA: TGCGCCAGCAGCCAAGATGGCAGGGGTCAGTACTTC
CDR3 protein: CASSQDGRGQYF
D gene: -
clone size: -
V gene: TRBV4-1
J gene: TRBJ2-7

CDR3 DNA: TGTGCCACCAGCAGAGGGGGGGACACAGATACGCAGTATTTT
CDR3 protein: CATSRGGDTDTQYF
D gene: -
clone size: once
V gene: TRBV15
J gene: TRBJ2-3

CDR3 DNA: TGTGCCAGCAGTGAGCCCGGGACCTACGAGCAGTACTTC
CDR3 protein: CASSEPGTYEQYF
D gene: -
clone size: few
V gene: TRBV6-5
J gene: TRBJ2-7

CDR3 DNA: TGCGCCAGCAGCTTGGTGTCGCTAGCGGGGGGTATCACCTACAATGAGCAGTTCTTC
CDR3 protein: CASSLVSLAGGITYNEQFF
D gene: TRBD2
clone size: once
V gene: TRBV5-1
J gene: TRBJ2-1

CDR3 DNA: TGTGCCAGCAGTCCCACGGGAGCAGATACGCAGTATTTT
CDR3 protein: CASSPTGADTQYF
D gene: -
clone size: -
V gene: TRBV6-5
J gene: TRBJ2-3

CDR3 DNA: TGTGCCAGCAGCTTAGGGATGGGATGGAGGGAAGCTTTCTTT
CDR3 protein: CASSLGMGWREAFF
D gene: -
clone size: -
V gene: TRBV11-2
J gene: TRBJ1-1

CDR3 DNA: TGTGCAAGTCGCTTAGTCAAGATGAGGAGGGGGCGCAGGTCCTACGAGCAGTACTTC
CDR3 protein: CASRLVKMRRGRRSYEQYF
D gene: -
clone size: -
V gene: TRBV12-2
J gene: TRBJ2-7

CDR3 DNA: TGTGCCATCACTGGGGCCCCTGGGGAGACCCAGTACTTC
CDR3 protein: CAITGAPGETQYF
D gene: -
clone size: -
V gene: TRBV10-3
J gene: TRBJ2-5

CDR3 DNA: TGTGCCAGCAGCTCCACCTACAATGAGCAGTTCTTC
CDR3 protein: CASSSTYNEQFF
D gene: -
clone size: -
V gene: TRBV7-6
J gene: TRBJ2-1

CDR3 DNA: TGTGCCAGCAGTTTAGGGACAGGGAGAGGTAATCAGCCCCAGCATTTT
CDR3 protein: CASSLGTGRGNQPQHF
D gene: TRBD1
clone size: -
V gene: TRBV27
J gene: TRBJ1-5

CDR3 DNA: TGTGCCAGCAGCAAACAGGGTTACGAGCAGTACTTC
CDR3 protein: CASSKQGYEQYF
D gene: -
clone size: -
V gene: TRBV5-6
J gene: TRBJ2-7

CDR3 DNA: TGTGCCCCTAGGACTAGCTCCTACGAGCAGTACTTC
CDR3 protein: CAPRTSSYEQYF
D gene: TRBD2
clone size: -
V gene: TRBV5-4
J gene: TRBJ2-7

CDR3 DNA: TGTGCCAGCAGCCGCCGGGACAGAAGTTTTTTCTCTGGAAACACCATATATTTT
CDR3 protein: CASSRRDRSFFSGNTIYF
D gene: TRBD1
clone size: large
V gene: TRBV5-6
J gene: TRBJ1-3

CDR3 DNA: TGCGCCAGCAGCCTAAACGGGGGAGGCAATCAGCCCCAGCATTTT
CDR3 protein: CASSLNGGGNQPQHF
D gene: -
clone size: -
V gene: TRBV4-3
J gene: TRBJ1-5

CDR3 DNA: TGTGCCAGCAGCAGGACGGGACAGAGAGGAGAGACCCAGTACTTC
CDR3 protein: CASSRTGQRGETQYF
D gene: TRBD1
clone size: -
V gene: TRBV5-5
J gene: TRBJ2-5

CDR3 DNA: TGTGCCATCAGACCTTACAGGGCCCCCCTCTACGAGCAGTACTTC
CDR3 protein: CAIRPYRAPLYEQYF
D gene: -
clone size: once
V gene: TRBV10-3
J gene: TRBJ2-7

CDR3 DNA: TGTGCCAGCAGCTTACGGGACAGAAGAAATGAGCAGTTCTTC
CDR3 protein: CASSLRDRRNEQFF
D gene: TRBD1
clone size: -
V gene: TRBV7-2
J gene: TRBJ2-1

CDR3 DNA: TGTGTCAGCAGCCAGGGCCTTAGCTCCTATAATTCACCCCTCCACTTT
CDR3 protein: CVSSQGLSSYNSPLHF
D gene: -
clone size: -
V gene: TRBV4-2
J gene: TRBJ1-6